This record concerns one T cell receptor beta chain sequence. The sample comes from a study of blood T cell repertoires in COVID-19. Study as a whole: T cells, B-cell-depleted T cells, or PBMCs provided the cDNA or gDNA that served as material.

V was shortened by 3 bases and J by 4 bases, with 9 bases between the two germline ends. The CDR3 totals 13 residues. Per germline, CDR1 MNHEY and CDR2 SMNVEV (reference sequence). Measured with immunoSEQ multiplex PCR; TCRdb has only the in-frame clones, and not every one. The sample contains approximately 150,000 clones, 87% of which appear only once. Input material: peripheral blood. The TCR was taken from a woman between 50 and 59 years old with active or convalescent COVID-19. The rearrangement links TRBV27 to TRBJ1-2; D is uncertain. CDR3: CASSLVSGYGYTF. DNA for the CDR3: TGTGCCAGCAGTTTGGTCAGCGGCTATGGCTACACCTTC.